Below, one T cell receptor beta chain is given with its context. The same CDR3 is also encoded by other DNA sequences in this sample. PCR used 60 Vbeta primers and 13 Jbeta primers. Some clones are missing from TCRdb's copy, which holds only in-frame ones; the method was immunoSEQ multiplex PCR. This table holds approximately 130,000 clones, 85% to 90% found once. The data derive from a study of cytomegalovirus exposure and HLA in healthy donors. Germline trimming cut 3 bases from V and 9 bases from J; bases unmatched to any gene: 5. The CDR3 runs to 13 residues. CDR1 GTSNPN and CDR2 SVGIG come from the germline V gene (reference sequence).

This clonotype was obtained from a woman younger than 45 in good health and CMV-seropositive. The sample taken for sequencing was PBMCs. The rearrangement joins TRBV30 to TRBJ1-6; 7 bases map to TRBD1. The chain's CDR3 is CAWSSQGGSPLHF. The CDR3 nucleotides are TGTGCCTGGAGCAGTCAGGGGGGTTCACCCCTCCACTTT.